This passage covers 27 T cell receptor beta chains from one sample sequenced in a study of blood T cell repertoires in COVID-19. TCRdb's copy holds only in-frame clones and misses some; the assay was immunoSEQ multiplex PCR. In the table there are approximately 220,000 clones, roughly 80% of which are singletons. The sample was PBMCs or T cells enriched from blood (not recorded which). Source of these receptors: a woman in her forties or fifties who had been exposed to COVID-19.

The CDR3 loop is CASTVRTSGGHEQYF. The DNA of the CDR3 is TGTGCCAGCACCGTTAGGACTAGCGGGGGGCACGAGCAGTACTTC. J is TRBJ2-7 and V is TRBV6-5; 14 bases are shared with TRBD2. Trimming took 7 bases from V and 5 from J; bases not matched to a gene: 7. The CDR3 has 15 residues. Looked up from germline, CDR1 is MNHEY and CDR2 is SVGAGI.

The rearrangement joins TRBV21-1 to TRBJ2-7; no check of the table's D call, TRBD1, against the DNA was made. TRBV21-1 is tagged as a pseudogene. The length of the CDR3 is 14 residues. The CDR3 nucleotides read TGTGCCAGCAGCAAAGACTGGGCCCCCTACGAGCAGTACTTC. It encodes CASSKDWAPYEQYF.

The chain links TRBV7-6 to TRBJ2-3, with 9 bases that match TRBD2. The CDR3 totals 18 residues. Germline CDR1 SGHVS, CDR2 FNYEAQ. J was trimmed by 1 base and V by 5 bases; bases with no gene match: 13. The DNA of the CDR3 is TGTGCCAGCAGCCCACAGGGGTGGTCTAGCGGGGGCACAGATACGCAGTATTTT. Its protein is CASSPQGWSSGGTDTQYF.

The gene calls are TRBV3-1 (or the pseudogene TRBV3-2) and TRBJ2-7; perhaps TRBD2 as D (6 bases). The germline V gene has CDR1 LGHDT and CDR2 YNNKEL (reference sequence). The CDR3 covers 15 residues. The V end lost 0 bases, the J end lost 4 bases, and 13 bases lay between the germline ends. CDR3 amino acids: CASSQDRGGAYEQYF. CDR3 nucleotides: TGTGCCAGCAGCCAAGACCGTGGAGGGGCTTACGAGCAGTACTTC.

The rearrangement joins TRBV19 to TRBJ2-2, with 10 bases that match TRBD2. CDR1 and CDR2 (germline): LNHDA, SQIVND (reference sequence). The V and J ends lost 8 bases and 4 bases, in that order; junction bases with no gene match: 7. This CDR3 spans 15 amino acids. The CDR3 bases are TGTGCCAGTGGTAGCGGGGGGCCCCGCACCGGGGAGCTGTTTTTT. Amino acids: CASGSGGPRTGELFF.

A single count supports this clone. V gene TRBV9 combines with J gene TRBJ1-2; 11 bases map to TRBD1. Trimming cost V 3 bases and J 6 bases; bases outside gene matches: 1. Germline-derived CDR1 and CDR2 are SGDLS and YYNGEE. This CDR3 region has 13 residues. The CDR3 DNA is TGTGCCAGCAGCGGGGACAGGGGGAATGGCTACACCTTC. The encoded protein is CASSGDRGNGYTF.

The J gene is TRBJ1-1, the V gene TRBV7-8; TRBD1 agrees at 7 bases. J gave up 0 bases and V 8 bases, and 6 bases lay outside the gene matches. This CDR3 has 14 residues. Germline V gives CDR1 SGHVS, CDR2 FQNEAQ. CDR3 in amino acids: CASGAQGLNTEAFF. CDR3 coding DNA: TGTGCCAGCGGGGCACAGGGGTTGAACACTGAAGCTTTCTTT. The whole variable domain, remainder taken from reference TRBV7-8 and TRBJ1-1, is GAGVSQSPRYKVAKRGQDVALRCDPISGHVSLFWYQQALGQGPEFLTYFQNEAQLDKSGLPSDRFFAERPEGSVSTLKIQRTQQEDSAVYLCASGAQGLNTEAFFGQGTRLTVV.

V gene TRBV3-1 (or the pseudogene TRBV3-2) combines with J gene TRBJ1-2; no firm D call. V was shortened by 3 bases and J by 8 bases, with 10 bases between the two germline ends. There are 12 residues in the CDR3. Germline V gene lookup returns CDR1 LGHDT and CDR2 YNNKEL (reference sequence). The CDR3 here is CASSQAGGGYTF. CDR3 in DNA: TGTGCCAGCAGCCAGGCAGGTGGAGGCTACACCTTC.

The chain joins TRBV6-5 to TRBJ2-5, with D unclear. V was cut by 6 bases and J by 5 bases, with 13 bases left in between. Germline V gene data show CDR1 as MNHEY and CDR2 as SVGAGI. The CDR3 has 13 residues. The CDR3 reads CASRPPGVETQYF. The CDR3 bases are TGTGCCAGCAGACCTCCGGGTGTCGAGACCCAGTACTTC.

V gene TRBV30 combines with J gene TRBJ1-2; D is perhaps TRBD1 (5 bases). CDR3 length: 12 residues. Trimming took off 2 bases at V and 4 bases at J, with 8 bases between the two ends. Germline CDR1 and CDR2: GTSNPN and SVGIG (reference sequence). CDR3 protein: CAWSSDIYGYTF. Written as DNA, the CDR3 is TGTGCCTGGAGTTCGGACATCTATGGCTACACCTTC.

The chain recombines TRBV5-1 with TRBJ2-5, with D tentatively TRBD1 (5 bases). Germline CDR1 reads SGHRS; CDR2 reads YFSETQ. CDR3 size: 14 residues. Trimming took 1 base from V and 5 from J, leaving 12 bases between them. The CDR3 reads CASSLNLAGETQYF. CDR3 bases: TGCGCCAGCAGCTTGAATCTGGCAGGGGAGACCCAGTACTTC.

The rearrangement uses TRBV24-1 and TRBJ1-1; perhaps TRBD1 as D (6 bases). The germline V gene encodes CDR1 KGHDR and CDR2 SFDVKD. This CDR3 region has 12 residues. V was cut by 4 bases and J by 7 bases, with 9 bases left in between. The CDR3 bases are TGTGCCACCAGTGAGACGACAGGTGAAGCTTTCTTT. Translation: CATSETTGEAFF.

The chain is built from TRBV3-1 (or the pseudogene TRBV3-2) and TRBJ2-1; the match to TRBD1 covers 8 bases. The CDR3 length is 13 residues. The junction had 3 bases not matched to a gene; V was cut back by 4 bases and J by 7 bases. Germline CDR1 is LGHDT and CDR2 is YNNKEL (reference sequence). CDR3 amino acids: CASSLRTGNEQFF. The CDR3 DNA is TGTGCCAGCAGCCTACGGACAGGGAATGAGCAGTTCTTC.

The J gene is TRBJ2-3, the V gene TRBV6-5; maybe TRBD2 (5 bases). CDR3 length equals 14 residues. CDR1 is MNHEY and CDR2 is SVGAGI in the germline V gene. Trimming shortened V by 8 bases and J by 3 bases, and 15 bases separated the two germline ends. The CDR3 nucleotides are TGTGCCAGCCGCTCGCGGGCAGAAACAGATACGCAGTATTTT. This encodes CASRSRAETDTQYF.

V usage is TRBV7-2 and J usage is TRBJ1-4; no definite D call. Trimming removed 5 bases at V and 0 bases at J, with 13 bases between. CDR1 is SGHTA and CDR2 is FQGNSA in the germline V gene. The CDR3 contains 16 residues. The CDR3 is CASSMAGLATNEKLFF. The DNA for the CDR3 is TGTGCCAGCAGCATGGCAGGCCTTGCAACTAATGAAAAACTGTTTTTT.

This clone has more than one count but fewer than ten. J is TRBJ2-3 and V is TRBV18, with D possibly TRBD1 on 6 matching bases. V shed 2 bases and J shed 2 bases, with 8 bases lying between them. The CDR3 covers 14 residues. The V gene's germline CDR1 is KGHSH and CDR2 LQKENI. CDR3 coding DNA: TGTGCCAGCTCACCATGGGACAACACAGATACGCAGTATTTT. As protein: CASSPWDNTDTQYF.

The chain joins TRBV6-5 to TRBJ1-1; TRBD1 might be the D (5 bases). The CDR3 length is 15 residues. Germline CDR1 is MNHEY and CDR2 is SVGAGI. V was clipped by 4 bases and J by 1 base, with 13 bases between them. The CDR3 DNA reads as TGTGCCAGCAGTTCCCCCCAGGGTCGGAACACTGAAGCTTTCTTT. Protein: CASSSPQGRNTEAFF.

This clone was counted once. The J gene is TRBJ1-1, the V gene TRBV14; D call uncertain. Germline CDR1 reads SGHDN; CDR2 reads FVKESK. This CDR3 comprises 15 residues. Trimming shortened V by 4 bases and J by 3 bases, and 15 bases separated the two germline ends. CDR3: CASSPLTRGYTEAFF. As DNA, the CDR3 is TGTGCCAGCAGCCCCTTGACGAGAGGGTACACTGAAGCTTTCTTT.

The CDR3 here is CSVSDRANTEAFF. The CDR3 DNA sequence: TGCAGCGTCTCGGACAGGGCGAACACTGAAGCTTTCTTT. The chain employs TRBV29-1 and TRBJ1-1; 8 nucleotides agree with TRBD1. The V gene end was trimmed by 6 bases and the J gene end by 1 base; junction bases not matched to a gene: 4. Germline CDR1 is SQVTM and CDR2 is ANQGSEA. The CDR3 totals 13 residues.

The rearrangement links TRBV6-5 to TRBJ1-1, with 8 positions matching TRBD1. The trim removed 4 bases at V and 2 bases at J, leaving 3 bases unmatched. The CDR3 has 14 amino acids. Per germline, CDR1 MNHEY and CDR2 SVGAGI. The CDR3 DNA reads TGTGCCAGCAGTTTCAGGGGGCTTAACACTGAAGCTTTCTTT. It specifies CASSFRGLNTEAFF.

The chain is built from TRBV7-2 and TRBJ2-7; the match to TRBD1 covers 7 bases. CDR1 SGHTA and CDR2 FQGNSA come from the germline V gene. Unmatched junction bases numbered 7, after V lost 5 bases and J lost 3 bases. CDR3 size: 14 residues. DNA for the CDR3: TGTGCCAGCAGCATAACTGACAGGGTCTACGAGCAGTACTTC. The encoded protein is CASSITDRVYEQYF.

This chain joins TRBV18 and TRBJ1-1; 8 nucleotides align to TRBD1. The CDR3 is made up of 14 amino acids. Germline V CDR1 and CDR2: KGHSH, LQKENI. V gave up 3 bases and J gave up 4 bases; unmatched junction bases: 4. In DNA form, the CDR3 reads TGTGCCAGCTCACCGACAGGGGCTGGCACTGAAGCTTTCTTT. This codes for CASSPTGAGTEAFF. Together with reference TRBV18 and TRBJ1-1, the CDR3 gives the full variable domain: NAGVMQNPRHLVRRRGQEARLRCSPMKGHSHVYWYRQLPEEGLKFMVYLQKENIIDESGMPKERFSAEFPKEGPSILRIQQVVRGDSAAYFCASSPTGAGTEAFFGQGTRLTVV.

The CDR3 protein is CASSRTEFTYSPLHF. In DNA form, the CDR3 reads TGTGCCAGCAGTAGGACAGAGTTTACCTATTCACCCCTCCACTTT. V gene TRBV6-6 combines with J gene TRBJ1-6, with a weak D call TRBD1 (6 bases). V was clipped by 5 bases and J by 8 bases, with 16 bases between them. Looked up from germline, CDR1 is MNHNY and CDR2 is SVGAGI (reference sequence). The CDR3 loop spans 15 amino acids.

This clone has a handful of counts. This chain links TRBV2 with TRBJ1-1; the D gene is possibly TRBD1 (6 bases). V lost 4 bases and J lost 6, with 12 bases in between. Germline V gene lookup returns CDR1 SNHLY and CDR2 FYNNEI. The CDR3 consists of 13 residues. The DNA for the CDR3 is TGTGCCAGCAGTGGAGAACAGGGTGCTGAAGCTTTCTTT. This encodes CASSGEQGAEAFF. Using reference TRBV2 and TRBJ1-1 for the parts outside the CDR3, the full variable domain is EPEVTQTPSHQVTQMGQEVILRCVPISNHLYFYWYRQILGQKVEFLVSFYNNEISEKSEIFDDQFSVERPDGSNFTLKIRSTKLEDSAMYFCASSGEQGAEAFFGQGTRLTVV.

The V call is TRBV18, the J call TRBJ2-1; D might be TRBD2 (6 bases). Germline loops: CDR1 KGHSH, CDR2 LQKENI. The CDR3 is made up of 16 amino acids. Trimming removed 0 bases from V and 1 base from J, with 10 bases in between. CDR3 residues: CASSPPAGRSYNEQFF. The CDR3 coding sequence is TGTGCCAGCTCACCACCCGCGGGGAGGTCCTACAATGAGCAGTTCTTC.

The V gene is TRBV2, the J gene TRBJ2-7; D is unclear. Germline V gives CDR1 SNHLY, CDR2 FYNNEI. The CDR3 length is 14 residues. Trimming took off 2 bases at V and 7 bases at J, with 15 bases between the two ends. The CDR3 protein is CASSELGGYREQYF. The CDR3 region has the DNA TGTGCCAGCAGTGAATTAGGCGGATATCGGGAGCAGTACTTC.

The DNA of the CDR3 is TGTGCCAGCAGCTTAGGGACAGGGGCCAATCAGCCCCAGCATTTT. As protein: CASSLGTGANQPQHF. The gene calls are TRBV7-2 and TRBJ1-5, with 9 nucleotides matching TRBD1. This CDR3 has 15 residues. Germline-derived CDR1 and CDR2 are SGHTA and FQGNSA. The ends lost 1 base at V and 3 bases at J; junction bases unmatched: 1.